These T cell receptor beta chains were read from a single sample in a study of blood T cell repertoires in COVID-19. The method was immunoSEQ multiplex PCR; TCRdb's version includes in-frame clones alone and lacks a portion of them. The sample lists some 170,000 clones, over 75% occurring once. Sequencing was done on a sample of peripheral blood. These receptors were taken from an older woman with acute or convalescent COVID-19. Each CDR3 is given with its conserved first and last residue. Fields, in order: clone size, D gene, J gene, V gene, CDR3 protein, CDR3 DNA. The D gene is left open where the match is weak. Rows give clone size only sometimes, using once, few, many, or a class for an expanded clone.

>few|TRBD1|TRBJ1-1|TRBV19
CASSLGQGWGTEAFF
TGTGCCAGTAGCCTAGGACAGGGATGGGGCACTGAAGCTTTCTTT
>-|-|TRBJ2-5|TRBV7-3
CASSLNPRETQYF
TGTGCCAGCAGCTTAAATCCCCGAGAGACCCAGTACTTC
>-|TRBD2|TRBJ2-1|TRBV24-1
CATSDSAGVRYNEQFF
TGTGCCACCAGTGATTCGGCGGGAGTACGCTACAATGAGCAGTTCTTC
>few|-|TRBJ2-1|TRBV5-6
CASSVGARGEFF
TGTGCCAGCAGCGTTGGAGCCAGGGGGGAGTTCTTC
>-|-|TRBJ1-3|TRBV13
CASSLGTRGSGNTIYF
TGTGCCAGCAGCTTGGGTACCCGGGGGAGCGGAAACACCATATATTTT
>-|TRBD1|TRBJ2-6|TRBV7-9
CASSIGQGAAGANVLTF
TGTGCCAGCAGCATTGGACAGGGGGCGGCTGGGGCCAACGTCCTGACTTTC
>-|-|TRBJ1-2|TRBV21-1
CASSKNGSELDYGYTF
TGTGCCAGCAGCAAAAATGGTTCCGAGCTAGACTATGGCTACACCTTC
>-|TRBD2|TRBJ2-2|TRBV15
CATSRAASGSGELFF
TGTGCCACCAGCAGAGCGGCTAGCGGGAGTGGGGAGCTGTTTTTT
>-|-|TRBJ2-1|TRBV10-1
CASSVRGYNEQFF
TGCGCCAGCAGTGTTCGGGGGTACAATGAGCAGTTCTTC
>-|-|TRBJ2-1|TRBV5-4
CASSLQGRLRGGEQFF
TGTGCCAGCAGCCTCCAGGGACGCCTAAGGGGGGGTGAGCAGTTCTTC
>-|TRBD2|TRBJ2-3|TRBV13
CASSLRASGRYTDTQYF
TGTGCCAGCAGCTTACGAGCTAGCGGGAGGTACACAGATACGCAGTATTTT
>-|TRBD2|TRBJ2-7|TRBV2
CASSAKREGGEQYF
TGTGCCAGCAGTGCAAAGCGGGAGGGCGGCGAGCAGTACTTC
>-|-|TRBJ2-7|TRBV5-5
CASSYATRNYEQYF
TGTGCCAGCAGCTACGCCACACGAAACTACGAGCAGTACTTC
>-|TRBD1|TRBJ2-5|TRBV7-2
CASSLAGTGGGRLAEYF
TGTGCCAGCAGCTTAGCGGGAACAGGGGGCGGACGGCTAGCCGAGTACTTC
>-|-|TRBJ1-4|TRBV6-6
CASSYRGTNEKLFF
TGTGCCAGCAGTTACCGGGGGACTAATGAAAAACTGTTTTTT
>few|-|TRBJ2-5|TRBV6-2/TRBV6-3
CASSLDGRQETQYF
TGTGCCAGCAGTTTAGACGGCAGGCAAGAGACCCAGTACTTC
>-|TRBD1|TRBJ1-5|TRBV18
CASPTWDSNSNQPQHF
TGTGCCAGCCCGACCTGGGACAGCAATAGCAATCAGCCCCAGCATTTT
>-|TRBD1|TRBJ1-5|TRBV24-1
CATSDRGQAGNQPQHF
TGTGCCACCAGTGACCGGGGACAGGCAGGCAATCAGCCCCAGCATTTT
>-|-|TRBJ2-1|TRBV7-2
CASTYLGAGYEQFF
TGTGCCAGCACCTATCTGGGGGCTGGCTATGAGCAGTTCTTC
>-|-|TRBJ2-7|TRBV3-1/TRBV3-2
CASSHNNLYEQYF
TGTGCCAGCAGCCACAACAACCTGTACGAGCAGTACTTC
>-|TRBD2|TRBJ2-2|TRBV7-3
CASSLTPLAGGIGELFF
TGTGCCAGCAGCTTAACCCCACTAGCGGGAGGTATCGGGGAGCTGTTTTTT
>-|TRBD1|TRBJ1-2|TRBV29-1
CSADKGAGYTF
TGCAGCGCCGACAAGGGGGCTGGCTACACCTTC
>-|-|TRBJ2-2|TRBV25-1
CASRKGEVDIGELFF
TGTGCCAGCAGGAAAGGGGAGGTAGATATCGGGGAGCTGTTTTTT
>-|-|TRBJ2-7|TRBV29-1
CSVRDRRVQGQYF
TGCAGCGTCCGAGACAGACGGGTGCAAGGGCAGTACTTC
>-|-|TRBJ2-7|TRBV6-2/TRBV6-3
CASSTANEQYF
TGTGCCAGCAGTACTGCAAACGAGCAGTACTTC
>-|TRBD2|TRBJ2-3|TRBV7-2
CASSLLAGGQYF
TGTGCCAGCAGCTTACTAGCGGGGGGCCAGTATTTT
>-|-|TRBJ1-1|TRBV18
CASSPEATDTNTEAFF
TGTGCCAGCTCACCAGAGGCGACGGACACGAACACTGAAGCTTTCTTT
>-|-|TRBJ1-1|TRBV27
CASSLSDRAGGVEAFF
TGTGCCAGCAGTTTATCGGACCGAGCGGGGGGTGTTGAAGCTTTCTTT
>-|-|TRBJ1-1|TRBV2
CASSGQMNTEAFF
TGTGCCAGCAGCGGACAGATGAACACTGAAGCTTTCTTT
>-|-|TRBJ2-7|TRBV23-1
CASSQSNREPDYEQYF
TGCGCCAGCAGTCAATCGAATCGGGAGCCTGACTACGAGCAGTACTTC